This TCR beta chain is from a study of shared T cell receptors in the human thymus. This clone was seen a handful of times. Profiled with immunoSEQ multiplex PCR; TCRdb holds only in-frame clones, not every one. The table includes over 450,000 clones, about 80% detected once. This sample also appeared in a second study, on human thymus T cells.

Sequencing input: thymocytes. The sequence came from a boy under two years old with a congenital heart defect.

DNA of the CDR3: TGTGCCAGCAGTGAAGTCACTAGGCGCCATGAGCAGTTCTTC. It is translated as CASSEVTRRHEQFF. The chain carries TRBV2 and TRBJ2-1; TRBD2 is a possible D gene (5 bases). V gave up 1 base and J gave up 8 bases, with 12 bases separating them. Germline V gene sequence: CDR1 SNHLY, CDR2 FYNNEI. This CDR3 is 14 amino acids long.